This entry describes one TCR beta chain. TCRdb re-called the reads with MiXCR, one entry per CDR3 protein. This sample has roughly 500,000 distinct CDR3 sequences, with more than 15% found just once. This entry belongs to a study of T cell repertoires in cytomegalovirus infection. Sequences were obtained from CD8+ T cells from PBMCs. The origin of this receptor is a human donor in good health (CMV status not recorded). Some clones in this sample may be carry-over from other donors' samples.

The CDR3 DNA reads as TGTGCCACCGGAGCGGGAGAGACCTACAATGAGCAGTTCTTC. It encodes CATGAGETYNEQFF. The rearrangement uses TRBV15 and TRBJ2-1; 8 bases line up with TRBD2. Losses at the gene ends were 8 bases for V and 2 bases for J; bases not matched to a gene: 5. CDR1 and CDR2 (germline): LNHNV, YYDKDF (reference sequence). The CDR3 sequence is 14 residues long.